This paragraph covers one T cell receptor beta chain sequence. These data originate in a study of blood T cell repertoires in COVID-19. The table came from immunoSEQ multiplex PCR; TCRdb's copy has only in-frame clones and leaves some out. The sample records 70,000 or so clones, about 88% being singletons. The CDR3 is 17 residues long. CDR1 SGHRS and CDR2 YFSETQ come from the germline V gene. Trimming at V came to 4 bases and at J to 1 base, leaving 10 bases not matched to a gene. The sequenced sample consisted of peripheral blood. The chain joins TRBV5-1 to TRBJ2-1; 8 positions match TRBD2. The TCR sequence derives from a man in his 70s with active COVID-19. The CDR3 spells CASSPRTSRASYNEQFF. The CDR3 nucleotides are TGCGCCAGCAGCCCACGGACTAGCAGGGCATCCTACAATGAGCAGTTCTTC.